This TCR beta chain was captured in a study of T cells after yellow fever vaccination. Broader study findings: Most clones from primary vaccination were detected again post-booster (about 96% CD4, roughly 91% CD8). Some clonotypes were seen in both the CD4 and the CD8 compartments. These made up a small share and likely arose from convergent recombination.

The CDR3 loop spans 15 amino acids. CDR1 LNHNV and CDR2 YYDKDF come from the germline V gene (reference sequence). The junction had 4 bases not matched to a gene; V was cut back by 0 bases and J by 8 bases. A few counts support this clonotype. Its antigen is as yet unknown. Template switching by 5'RACE produced TCR cDNA, adding a universal primer site and UMIs. MiXCR was run by TCRdb on the 5' RACE reads, yielding one entry per CDR3 protein. The sample has some 600,000 distinct CDR3 sequences, roughly an eighth seen once. The chain couples TRBV15 to TRBJ2-3, with 11 bases fitting TRBD2. Sequencing used PBMCs, obtained on the day of the yellow fever booster vaccination. The clonotype originates from a man aged 25 to 45 who received the YFV17D yellow fever vaccine. CDR3 amino acids: CATSRDRGLAVTQYF. In DNA form, the CDR3 reads TGTGCCACCAGCAGAGATCGGGGACTAGCGGTTACGCAGTATTTT.